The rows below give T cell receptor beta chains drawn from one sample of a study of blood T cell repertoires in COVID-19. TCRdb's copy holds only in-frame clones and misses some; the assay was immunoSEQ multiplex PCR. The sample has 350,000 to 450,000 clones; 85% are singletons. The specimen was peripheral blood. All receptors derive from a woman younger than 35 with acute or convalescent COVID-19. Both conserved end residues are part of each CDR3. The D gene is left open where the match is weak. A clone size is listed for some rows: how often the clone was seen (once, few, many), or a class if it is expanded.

TGCAGCGTTTGGGCAGGGGCGCAATATAATTCACCCCTCCACTTT	CSVWAGAQYNSPLHF	TRBV29-1	TRBJ1-6	-	-
TGTGCCAGCAGCTTAGGGCAGGGGGATCACACTGAAGCTTTCTTT	CASSLGQGDHTEAFF	TRBV7-9	TRBJ1-1	TRBD1	-
TGTGCCAGCTCACCCCCGGGACAGGGGAAACAGCCCCAGCATTTT	CASSPPGQGKQPQHF	TRBV18	TRBJ1-5	TRBD1	-
TGTGCCAGCAGTTACAGGACAGTTAGCAATCAGCCCCAGCATTTT	CASSYRTVSNQPQHF	TRBV6-6	TRBJ1-5	-	-
TGTGCCAGCAGCTTGGATACTAGCGGGGGGGGCGAGCAGTACTTC	CASSLDTSGGGEQYF	TRBV7-2	TRBJ2-7	TRBD2	once
TGTGCCTGGAGGATGGGGGACAGGGACCGCGGCACTGAAGCTTTCTTT	CAWRMGDRDRGTEAFF	TRBV30	TRBJ1-1	TRBD1	-
TGCGCCAGCAGCCTAACAGCCACGAACACTGAAGCTTTCTTT	CASSLTATNTEAFF	TRBV5-1	TRBJ1-1	-	-
TGTGCCAGCACGCGATCCCCCTCGGGGCGGGAAACTTCCTATGGCTACACCTTC	CASTRSPSGRETSYGYTF	TRBV9	TRBJ1-2	-	-
TGTGCCAGCAGCGAGCCAGGGGACTATGGCTACACCTTC	CASSEPGDYGYTF	TRBV7-6	TRBJ1-2	-	-
TGTGCCAGCAGTACAACCTCGGGACGGCGGGGGGGAGAGCAGTACTTC	CASSTTSGRRGGEQYF	TRBV21-1	TRBJ2-7	-	once
TGTGCCAGTAGTATACGGGGGCTAGCGGGAAACACCGGGGAGCTGTTTTTT	CASSIRGLAGNTGELFF	TRBV19	TRBJ2-2	TRBD2	-
TGTGCCAGTACCTCCTGGGGAGAGGCGGCAAGATTGAACACTGAAGCTTTCTTT	CASTSWGEAARLNTEAFF	TRBV19	TRBJ1-1	-	-
TGTGCCAGTAGCCCGCTCTTGGGAGACACAGATACGCAGTATTTT	CASSPLLGDTDTQYF	TRBV19	TRBJ2-3	-	once
TGTGCCAGCAGCTTAGGCAGGGTCTACGAGCAGTACTTC	CASSLGRVYEQYF	TRBV5-6	TRBJ2-7	-	once